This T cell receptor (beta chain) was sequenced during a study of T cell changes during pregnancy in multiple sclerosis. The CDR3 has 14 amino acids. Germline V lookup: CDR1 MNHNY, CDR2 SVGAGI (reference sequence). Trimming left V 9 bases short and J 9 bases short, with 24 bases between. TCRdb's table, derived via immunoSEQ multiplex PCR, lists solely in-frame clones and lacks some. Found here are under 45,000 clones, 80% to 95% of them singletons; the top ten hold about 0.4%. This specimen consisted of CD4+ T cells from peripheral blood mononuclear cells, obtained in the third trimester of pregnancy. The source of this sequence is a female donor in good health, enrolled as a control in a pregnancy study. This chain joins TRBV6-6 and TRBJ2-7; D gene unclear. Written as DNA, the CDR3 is TGTGCCAGTTACGACATTAACGCCCCTGCTACGCAGTACTTC. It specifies CASYDINAPATQYF.